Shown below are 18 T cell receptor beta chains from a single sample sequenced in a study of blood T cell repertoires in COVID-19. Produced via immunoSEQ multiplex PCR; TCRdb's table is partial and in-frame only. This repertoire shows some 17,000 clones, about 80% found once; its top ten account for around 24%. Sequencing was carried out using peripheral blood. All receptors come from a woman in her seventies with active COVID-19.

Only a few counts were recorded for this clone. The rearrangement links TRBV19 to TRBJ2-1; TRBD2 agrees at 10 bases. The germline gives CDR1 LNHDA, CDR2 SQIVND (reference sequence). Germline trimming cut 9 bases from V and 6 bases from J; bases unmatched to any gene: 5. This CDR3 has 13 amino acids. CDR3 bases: TGTGCCAGCACCTCTAGCGGGAGCAATGAGCAGTTCTTC. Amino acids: CASTSSGSNEQFF.

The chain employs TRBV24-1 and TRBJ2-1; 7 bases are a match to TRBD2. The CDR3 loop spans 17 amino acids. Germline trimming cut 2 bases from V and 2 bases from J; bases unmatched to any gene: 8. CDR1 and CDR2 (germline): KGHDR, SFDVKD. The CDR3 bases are TGTGCCACCAGTGATTCTGAAGCGGGGAGGGCCTACAATGAGCAGTTCTTC. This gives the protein CATSDSEAGRAYNEQFF.

The DNA of the CDR3 is TGTGCCAGCAGCCAAGTAGCAAAGAGATCTGGGGCCAACGTCCTGACTTTC. Its translation: CASSQVAKRSGANVLTF. The chain combines TRBV14 with TRBJ2-6; D remains ambiguous. Trimming took off 1 base at V and 1 base at J, with 11 bases between the two ends. Looked up from germline, CDR1 is SGHDN and CDR2 is FVKESK. The CDR3 covers 17 residues.

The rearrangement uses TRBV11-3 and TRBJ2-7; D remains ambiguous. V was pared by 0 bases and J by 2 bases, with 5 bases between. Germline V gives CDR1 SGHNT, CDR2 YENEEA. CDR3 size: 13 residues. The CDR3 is CASSLDQTYEQYF. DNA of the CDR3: TGTGCCAGCAGCTTAGATCAAACCTACGAGCAGTACTTC.

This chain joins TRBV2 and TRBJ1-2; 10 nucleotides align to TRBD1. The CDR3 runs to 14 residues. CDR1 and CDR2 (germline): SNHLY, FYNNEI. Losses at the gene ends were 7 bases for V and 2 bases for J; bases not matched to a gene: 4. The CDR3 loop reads CASIKGQGNYGYTF. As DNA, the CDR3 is TGTGCCAGCATAAAGGGACAGGGGAACTATGGCTACACCTTC.

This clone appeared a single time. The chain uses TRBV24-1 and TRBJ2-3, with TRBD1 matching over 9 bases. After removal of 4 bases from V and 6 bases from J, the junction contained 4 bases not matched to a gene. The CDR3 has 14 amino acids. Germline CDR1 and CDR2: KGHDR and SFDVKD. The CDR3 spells CATSDPTGGDTQYF. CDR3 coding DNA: TGTGCCACCAGTGACCCCACAGGGGGCGATACGCAGTATTTT.

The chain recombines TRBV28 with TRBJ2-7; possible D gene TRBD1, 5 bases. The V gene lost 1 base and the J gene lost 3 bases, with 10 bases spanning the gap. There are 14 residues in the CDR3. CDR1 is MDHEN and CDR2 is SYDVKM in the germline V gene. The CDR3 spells CASSLFQGIYEQYF. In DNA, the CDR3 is TGTGCCAGCAGTTTATTTCAGGGAATCTACGAGCAGTACTTC.

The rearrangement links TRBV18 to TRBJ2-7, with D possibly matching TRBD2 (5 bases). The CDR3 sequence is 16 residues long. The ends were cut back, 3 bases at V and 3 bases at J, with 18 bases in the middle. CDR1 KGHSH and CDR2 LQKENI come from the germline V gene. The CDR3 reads CASSPRAALGIYEQYF. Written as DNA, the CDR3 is TGTGCCAGCTCACCGCGGGCAGCCCTGGGGATCTACGAGCAGTACTTC.

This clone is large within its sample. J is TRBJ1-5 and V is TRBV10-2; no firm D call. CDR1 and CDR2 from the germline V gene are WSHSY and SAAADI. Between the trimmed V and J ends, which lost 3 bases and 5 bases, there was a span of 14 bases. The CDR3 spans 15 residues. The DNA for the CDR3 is TGCGCCAGCAGTGAACTCGGGGAGGGATATCAGCCCCAGCATTTT. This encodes CASSELGEGYQPQHF.

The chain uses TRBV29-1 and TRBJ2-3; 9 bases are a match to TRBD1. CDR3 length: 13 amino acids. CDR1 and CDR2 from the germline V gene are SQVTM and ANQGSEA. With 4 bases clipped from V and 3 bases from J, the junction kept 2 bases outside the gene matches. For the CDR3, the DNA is TGCAGCGTTGGAGACAGGGGGACAGATACGCAGTATTTT. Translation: CSVGDRGTDTQYF.

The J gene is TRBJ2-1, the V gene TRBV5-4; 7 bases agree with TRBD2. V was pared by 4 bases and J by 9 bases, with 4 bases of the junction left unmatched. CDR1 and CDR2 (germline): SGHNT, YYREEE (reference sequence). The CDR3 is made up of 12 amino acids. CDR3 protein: CASSPPGGEQFF. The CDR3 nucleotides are TGTGCCAGCAGCCCTCCGGGGGGTGAGCAGTTCTTC.

CDR3 sequence: CASGLVPSGPNTGELFF. In nucleotides, the CDR3 is TGTGCTAGTGGTTTGGTACCCAGCGGGCCGAACACCGGGGAGCTGTTTTTT. The chain employs TRBV12-5 and TRBJ2-2; D possibly corresponds to TRBD2 (6 bases). The germline gives CDR1 LGHNT, CDR2 FRNRAP. The CDR3 runs to 17 residues. Trimming took off 0 bases at V and 0 bases at J, with 11 bases between the two ends.

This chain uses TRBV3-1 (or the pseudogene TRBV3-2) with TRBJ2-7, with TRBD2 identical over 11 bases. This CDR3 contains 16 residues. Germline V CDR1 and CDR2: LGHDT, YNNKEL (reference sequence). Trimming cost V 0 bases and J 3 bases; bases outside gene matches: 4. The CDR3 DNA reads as TGTGCCAGCAGCCAAGATGGGACTAGCGGAGTCTACGAGCAGTACTTC. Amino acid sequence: CASSQDGTSGVYEQYF.

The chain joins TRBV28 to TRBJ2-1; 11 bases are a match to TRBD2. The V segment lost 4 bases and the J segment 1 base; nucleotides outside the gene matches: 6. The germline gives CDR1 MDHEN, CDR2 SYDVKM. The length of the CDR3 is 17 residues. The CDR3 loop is CASSSTSGRRSYNEQFF. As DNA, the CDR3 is TGTGCCAGCAGTTCTACTAGCGGGAGAAGGTCCTACAATGAGCAGTTCTTC.

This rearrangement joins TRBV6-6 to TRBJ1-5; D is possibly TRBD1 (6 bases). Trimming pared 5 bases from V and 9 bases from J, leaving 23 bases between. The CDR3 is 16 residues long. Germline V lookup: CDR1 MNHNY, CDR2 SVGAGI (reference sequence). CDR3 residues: CASSHHVNKGEVPQHF. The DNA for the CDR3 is TGTGCCAGCAGTCACCATGTCAATAAGGGGGAAGTGCCCCAGCATTTT.

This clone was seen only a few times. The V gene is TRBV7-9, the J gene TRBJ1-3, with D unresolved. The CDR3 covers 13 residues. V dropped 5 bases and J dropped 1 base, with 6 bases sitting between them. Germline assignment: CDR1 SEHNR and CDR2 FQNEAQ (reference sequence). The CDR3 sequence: CASSPKSGNTIYF. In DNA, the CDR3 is TGTGCCAGCAGCCCAAAATCTGGAAACACCATATATTTT.

CDR3 amino acids: CATRQGETQYF. CDR3 DNA: TGTGCCACCCGACAGGGGGAGACCCAGTACTTC. The rearrangement uses TRBV19 and TRBJ2-5; 8 nucleotides line up with TRBD1. Trimming took 10 bases from V and 5 from J; bases not matched to a gene: 3. The CDR3 has 11 amino acids. CDR1 LNHDA and CDR2 SQIVND come from the germline V gene (reference sequence).

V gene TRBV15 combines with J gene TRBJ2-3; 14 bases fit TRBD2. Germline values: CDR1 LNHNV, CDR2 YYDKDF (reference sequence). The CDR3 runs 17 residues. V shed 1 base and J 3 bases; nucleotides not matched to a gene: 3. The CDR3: CATSRGGLAGVTDTQYF. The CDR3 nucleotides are TGTGCCACCAGCAGAGGGGGACTAGCGGGAGTTACAGATACGCAGTATTTT.